The rows below give T cell receptor beta chains drawn from one sample of a study of read filtering for tumor transcriptome and immune sequencing. One entry per CDR3 protein results from TCRdb running MiXCR on the reads. The data show 48,000 or so distinct CDR3 sequences, roughly 19% seen once. Specimen: a population of CD138-negative cells sorted from bone marrow. These receptors were collected from a donor aged 40 or over with multiple myeloma. Both conserved end residues are part of each CDR3. A D gene is named only where the DNA matches it firmly. For some rows the clone size is stated as once, few or many, or as a class when expanded; others skip it.

size | D | J | V | DNA | CDR3
many | NA | TRBJ1-2 | TRBV12-3/TRBV12-4 | TGTGCCAGCAGTTTAGGGGGGGCCGTAGGCTACACCTTC | CASSLGGAVGYTF
many | NA | TRBJ2-1 | TRBV29-1 | TGCAGCGTTGACAGGGGTCTAAATGAGCAGTTCTTC | CSVDRGLNEQFF
many | NA | TRBJ2-1 | TRBV24-1 | TGTGCCACCACCGAAAGGGGGGCGGGCAATGAGCAGTTCTTC | CATTERGAGNEQFF
once | TRBD1 | TRBJ2-1 | TRBV4-3 | TGCGCCAGCAGCCAGGACAGGGGGCCTCCTGGGAATGAGCAGTTCTTC | CASSQDRGPPGNEQFF
few | NA | TRBJ1-1 | TRBV6-1 | TGTGCCAGCAGTAAAGAGAGGTACACTGAAGCTTTCTTT | CASSKERYTEAFF
few | NA | TRBJ1-3 | TRBV29-1 | TGCAGCGTTGACGTAGGAAACACCATATATTTT | CSVDVGNTIYF
NA | NA | TRBJ1-1 | TRBV5-1 | TGCGCCAGCCGTCGGGGGGCAAGGGACACTGAAGCTTTCTTT | CASRRGARDTEAFF
few | TRBD2 | TRBJ2-3 | TRBV4-3 | TGCGCCAGCAGCCAAGGACTAGCTCTAACAGATACGCAGTATTTT | CASSQGLALTDTQYF
many | NA | TRBJ2-1 | TRBV5-1 | TGCGCCAGCAGCCCCTCCCCGAGGACCTCCTACAATGAGCAGTTCTTC | CASSPSPRTSYNEQFF
NA | NA | TRBJ2-7 | TRBV7-9 | TGTTCCAGCAGCCGACGGTACAGGGACCTTTCCGAGCAGTACTTC | CSSSRRYRDLSEQYF
NA | TRBD1 | TRBJ1-2 | TRBV19 | TGTGCCAGTAGTTTCTTTGGGGACAGAAGCTATGGCTACACCTTC | CASSFFGDRSYGYTF
NA | NA | TRBJ2-2 | TRBV20-1 | TGCAGTGCCTTGCAGAAGGAGGGAAAGAACACCGGGGAGCTGTTTTTT | CSALQKEGKNTGELFF
many | NA | TRBJ2-7 | TRBV21-1 | TGTGCCAGCAGCAAAGCGATGGGACAGGGGAGTTTCCCCTACGAGCAGTACTTC | CASSKAMGQGSFPYEQYF
NA | NA | TRBJ1-1 | TRBV6-6 | TGTGCCAGCAGACTCACAGCTGCGAACACTGAAGCTTTCTTT | CASRLTAANTEAFF
NA | TRBD1 | TRBJ1-1 | TRBV29-1 | TGCAGCGTGACGGGGACAGGGATGAACACTGAAGCTTCCTTT | CSVTGTGMNTEASF
NA | NA | TRBJ2-1 | TRBV7-2 | TGTGCCAGCAGCCTCCGGATGGCTTGGGGCTCCTACAATGAGCAGTTCTTC | CASSLRMAWGSYNEQFF
many | TRBD2 | TRBJ2-5 | TRBV20-1 | TGCAGTGCTAGAGGGTATCGGGGGGAGATGAAGCAAGAGACCCAGTACTTC | CSARGYRGEMKQETQYF
many | NA | TRBJ1-1 | TRBV20-1 | TGCAGTGCTAGAGCCCCAGGGTTAAGCCCGAACACTGAAGCTTTCTTT | CSARAPGLSPNTEAFF
many | NA | TRBJ2-1 | TRBV20-1 | TGCAGTGCTAGAGGGTACGGGAGCGGCTCCTACAATGAGCAGTTCTTC | CSARGYGSGSYNEQFF
few | TRBD2 | TRBJ2-1 | TRBV5-1 | TGCGCCAGCCAAATAGCGGGAGCGGGTGAGCAGTTCTTC | CASQIAGAGEQFF
many | TRBD2 | TRBJ2-1 | TRBV5-1 | TGCGCCAGCAGCTTAGGGACTACAAGCAATGAGCAGTTCTTC | CASSLGTTSNEQFF
few | NA | TRBJ2-5 | TRBV24-1 | TGTGCCACCAGTGATGGCGAGACCCAGTACTTC | CATSDGETQYF
NA | NA | TRBJ2-3 | TRBV6-6 | TGTGCCAGCTTTAGACGGTCCACAGATACGCAGTATTTT | CASFRRSTDTQYF
many | NA | TRBJ1-4 | TRBV4-2 | TGTGCCAGCAGCCAAGGGGGATCCTTAAATGAAAAACTGTTTTTT | CASSQGGSLNEKLFF
few | NA | TRBJ2-7 | TRBV20-1 | TGCAGTGCTAGGGAAACAGGGTTGCTGGCGCAGTACTTC | CSARETGLLAQYF
many | TRBD2 | TRBJ2-5 | TRBV14 | TGTGCCAGCAGCCATCTGGCGACTAGCGGGAAACAAGAGACCCAGTACTTC | CASSHLATSGKQETQYF
many | NA | TRBJ1-5 | TRBV7-8 | TGTGCCAGCAGCTTAGGAACTGGGAATCAGCCCCAGCATTTT | CASSLGTGNQPQHF
NA | TRBD1 | TRBJ1-5 | TRBV5-8 | TGTGCCAGCAGCCCCTTCCGGACAGGCGGTATACATCAGCCCCAGCATTTT | CASSPFRTGGIHQPQHF
many | NA | TRBJ2-1 | TRBV9 | TGTGCCAGCAGCGCCGGGAGTTCCTACAATGAGCAGTTCTTC | CASSAGSSYNEQFF
many | TRBD2 | TRBJ2-1 | TRBV20-1 | TGCAGTGCTTACTCGGGGGGGGTCGGGAACAATGAGCAGTTCTTC | CSAYSGGVGNNEQFF
many | NA | TRBJ2-1 | TRBV19 | TGTGCCAGTGGTAAAACGGGAGCCAATGAGCAGTTCTTC | CASGKTGANEQFF
many | NA | TRBJ2-5 | TRBV20-1 | TGCAGTGCCCCCTTCAGGGGGGCGAGGAAAGAGACCCAGTACTTC | CSAPFRGARKETQYF
many | TRBD2 | TRBJ2-1 | TRBV10-2 | TGCGCCAGCAGAATAGCGGGTAGCTCCTACAATGAGCAGTTCTTC | CASRIAGSSYNEQFF
many | NA | TRBJ2-3 | TRBV20-1 | TGCAGTGCTAGCCCCCTAGCTTCAGATACGCAGTATTTT | CSASPLASDTQYF